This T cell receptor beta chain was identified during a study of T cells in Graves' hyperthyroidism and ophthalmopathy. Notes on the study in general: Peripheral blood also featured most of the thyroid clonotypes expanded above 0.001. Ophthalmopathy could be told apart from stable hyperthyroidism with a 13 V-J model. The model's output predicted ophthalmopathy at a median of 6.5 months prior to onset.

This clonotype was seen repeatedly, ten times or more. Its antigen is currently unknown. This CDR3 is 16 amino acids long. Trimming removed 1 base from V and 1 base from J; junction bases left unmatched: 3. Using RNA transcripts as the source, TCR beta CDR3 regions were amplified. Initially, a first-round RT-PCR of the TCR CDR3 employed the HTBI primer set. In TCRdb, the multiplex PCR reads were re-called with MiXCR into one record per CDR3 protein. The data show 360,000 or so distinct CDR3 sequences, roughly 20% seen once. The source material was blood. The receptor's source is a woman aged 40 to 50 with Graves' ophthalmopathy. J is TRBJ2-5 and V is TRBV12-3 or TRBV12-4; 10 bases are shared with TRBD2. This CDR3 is CASSLGLAGVQETQYF. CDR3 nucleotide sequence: TGTGCCAGCAGTTTAGGTCTAGCGGGGGTCCAAGAGACCCAGTACTTC.